This TCR beta chain was recorded in a study of Graves' ophthalmopathy and Graves' hyperthyroidism. Trimming left V 0 bases short and J 7 bases short, with 10 bases between. Germline-derived CDR1 and CDR2 are SGHKS and YYEKEE (reference sequence). The CDR3 covers 14 residues. Patients were diagnosed from clinical symptoms, serum thyroxine, TRAb, thyroid ultrasound and orbital computed tomography. As the template, RNA transcripts were used to amplify TCR beta CDR3 regions. A first-round RT-PCR used HTBI primers, followed by a second-round multiplex PCR. TCRdb recomputed calls from the multiplex PCR reads with MiXCR, one row per CDR3 protein. The sample holds about 500,000 distinct CDR3 sequences, roughly 39% seen once.

The sequenced sample consisted of peripheral blood or thyroid tissue (not recorded which). The chain uses TRBV5-5 and TRBJ2-2; D is perhaps TRBD2 (5 bases). The source of this sequence is an adult man with Graves' hyperthyroidism. CDR3 DNA sequence: TGTGCCAGCAGCTTGGCCGCCGGGATCGGGGAGCTGTTTTTT. Protein sequence: CASSLAAGIGELFF.